One sample yielded the 3 T cell receptor beta chains listed below, sequenced in a study of regulatory T cells in long-lasting Graves disease. Building of the TCR beta libraries involved iRepertoire HTBI primers and Arm-PCR of CDR3 regions. TCRdb reanalysed the multiplex PCR reads using MiXCR and keeps one entry per CDR3 protein. The sample lists fewer than 500,000 distinct CDR3 sequences, about a sixth seen once, with 12% in the top ten. The time point is: newly diagnosed GD, antithyroid drugs for less than 3 months. From PBMCs, RNA was extracted and then used to make the TCR library. Another study also made use of these data, one on T cells in Graves' hyperthyroidism and ophthalmopathy.

The sequencing used peripheral blood mononuclear cells (PBMCs), collected at new diagnosis, from a patient treated with antithyroid drugs. These receptors came from a man aged 35-49 years with Graves disease.

Of note for this clonotype: A much larger clone differs by one base, so this may be a read error. The chain is built from TRBV28 and TRBJ1-3, with a weak D call TRBD1 (6 bases). Germline CDR1 is MDHEN and CDR2 is SYDVKM. The CDR3 has 15 residues. In DNA form, the CDR3 reads TGTGCCAGCAGAGCACAGGGTTTGGTTGGAAACGCCATATATTTT. The encoded protein is CASRAQGLVGNAIYF. The complete variable domain, with remaining parts taken from reference TRBV28 and TRBJ1-3, reads DVKVTQSSRYLVKRTGEKVFLECVQDMDHENMFWYRQDPGLGLRLIYFSYDVKMKEKGDIPEGYSVSREKKERFSLILESASTNQTSMYLCASRAQGLVGNAIYFGEGSWLTVV.

CDR3 nucleotide sequence: TGTGCCAGCAGCGTAGATACCGCGGGAGGCCCAGGGACCTACAATGAGCAGTTCTTC. It specifies CASSVDTAGGPGTYNEQFF. The rearrangement uses TRBV9 and TRBJ2-1, with 8 positions matching TRBD2. V dropped 0 bases and J dropped 2; count of bases not matched to a gene: 13. Per the germline V gene, CDR1 is SGDLS and CDR2 is YYNGEE. CDR3 length equals 19 residues. Together with reference TRBV9 and TRBJ2-1, the CDR3 gives the full variable domain: DSGVTQTPKHLITATGQRVTLRCSPRSGDLSVYWYQQSLDQGLQFLIQYYNGEERAKGNILERFSAQQFPDLHSELNLSSLELGDSALYFCASSVDTAGGPGTYNEQFFGPGTRLTVL.

This clonotype was observed a few times. This may be a read error, as it is one base from a much larger clone. J is TRBJ2-1 and V is TRBV5-1; perhaps TRBD1 as D (6 bases). From germline, CDR1 is SGHRS and CDR2 YFSETQ. Trimming stripped 4 bases from V and 6 bases from J, with 17 bases between. The CDR3 loop spans 15 amino acids. CDR3: CASSPGTLDGNEQFF. CDR3 coding DNA: TGCGCCAGCAGCCCCGGGACACTGGATGGCAATGAGCAGTTCTTC.